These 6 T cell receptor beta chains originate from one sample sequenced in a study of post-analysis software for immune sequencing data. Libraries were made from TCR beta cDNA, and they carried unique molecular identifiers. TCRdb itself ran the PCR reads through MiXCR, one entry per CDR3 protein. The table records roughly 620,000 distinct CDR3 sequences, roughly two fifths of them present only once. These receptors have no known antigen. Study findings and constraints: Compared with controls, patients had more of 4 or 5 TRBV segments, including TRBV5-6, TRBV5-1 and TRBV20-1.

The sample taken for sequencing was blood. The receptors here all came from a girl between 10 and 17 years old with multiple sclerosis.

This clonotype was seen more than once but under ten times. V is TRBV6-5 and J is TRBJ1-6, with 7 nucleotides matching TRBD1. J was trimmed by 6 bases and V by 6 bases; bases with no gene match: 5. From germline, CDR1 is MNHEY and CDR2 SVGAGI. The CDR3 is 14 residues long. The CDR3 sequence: CASSRYRGNSPLHF. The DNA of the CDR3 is TGTGCCAGCAGCCGATACAGGGGTAATTCACCCCTCCACTTT.

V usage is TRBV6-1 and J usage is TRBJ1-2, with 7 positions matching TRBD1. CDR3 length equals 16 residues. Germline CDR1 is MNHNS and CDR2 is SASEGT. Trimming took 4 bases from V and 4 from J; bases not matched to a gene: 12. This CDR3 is CASSGTGTVSGYGYTF. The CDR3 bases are TGTGCCAGCAGTGGTACCGGGACAGTGAGCGGCTATGGCTACACCTTC.

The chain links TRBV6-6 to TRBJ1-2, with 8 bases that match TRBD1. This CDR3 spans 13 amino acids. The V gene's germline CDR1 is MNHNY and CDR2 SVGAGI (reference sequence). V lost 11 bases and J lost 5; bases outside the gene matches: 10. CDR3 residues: CAASPGTGYGYTF. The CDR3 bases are TGTGCCGCATCACCGGGGACAGGTTATGGCTACACCTTC.

Here the CDR3 DNA reads TGTGCCAGCAGCCCCAGGGCAGGGCCCGATGGCTACACCTTC. This translates into CASSPRAGPDGYTF. The rearrangement joins TRBV7-9 to TRBJ1-2; tentative D call: TRBD1 (5 bases). V lost 5 bases, J lost 6 bases, and 16 bases lay in between. This CDR3 has 14 amino acids. CDR1 and CDR2 from the germline V gene are SEHNR and FQNEAQ (reference sequence).

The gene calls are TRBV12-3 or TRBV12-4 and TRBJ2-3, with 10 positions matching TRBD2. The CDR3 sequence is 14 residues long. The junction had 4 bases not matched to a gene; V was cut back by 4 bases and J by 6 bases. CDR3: CASSSERGGDTQYF. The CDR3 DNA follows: TGTGCCAGCAGTTCGGAGCGGGGGGGGGATACGCAGTATTTT.

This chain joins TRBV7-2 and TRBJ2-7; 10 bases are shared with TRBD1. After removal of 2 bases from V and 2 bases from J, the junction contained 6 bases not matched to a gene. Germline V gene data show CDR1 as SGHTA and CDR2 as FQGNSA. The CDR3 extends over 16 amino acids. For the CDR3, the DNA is TGTGCCAGCAGCTTACTTGCTGGGACAGGGGCCTACGAGCAGTACTTC. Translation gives CASSLLAGTGAYEQYF. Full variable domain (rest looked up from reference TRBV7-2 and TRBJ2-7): GAGVSQSPSNKVTEKGKDVELRCDPISGHTALYWYRQSLGQGLEFLIYFQGNSAPDKSGLPSDRFSAERTGGSVSTLTIQRTQQEDSAVYLCASSLLAGTGAYEQYFGPGTRLTVT.